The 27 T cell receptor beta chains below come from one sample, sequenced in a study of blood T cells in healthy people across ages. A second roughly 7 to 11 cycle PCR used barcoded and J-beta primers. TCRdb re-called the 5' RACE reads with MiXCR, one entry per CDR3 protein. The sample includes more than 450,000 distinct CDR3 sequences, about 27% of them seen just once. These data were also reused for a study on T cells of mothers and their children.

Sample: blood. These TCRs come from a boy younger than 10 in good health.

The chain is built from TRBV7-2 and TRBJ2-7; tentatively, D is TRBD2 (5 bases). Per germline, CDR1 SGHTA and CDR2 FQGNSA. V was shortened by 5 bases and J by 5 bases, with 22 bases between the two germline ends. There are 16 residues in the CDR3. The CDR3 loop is CASSRAAGYPRDEQYF. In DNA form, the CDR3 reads TGTGCCAGCAGCCGAGCGGCGGGCTACCCTAGAGACGAGCAGTACTTC.

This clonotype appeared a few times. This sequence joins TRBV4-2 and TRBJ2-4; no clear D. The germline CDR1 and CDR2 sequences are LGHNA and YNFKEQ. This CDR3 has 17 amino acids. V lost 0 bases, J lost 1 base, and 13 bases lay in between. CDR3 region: CASSQEKSSSAKNIQYF. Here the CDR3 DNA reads TGTGCCAGCAGCCAAGAAAAAAGTAGCAGCGCCAAAAACATTCAGTACTTC.

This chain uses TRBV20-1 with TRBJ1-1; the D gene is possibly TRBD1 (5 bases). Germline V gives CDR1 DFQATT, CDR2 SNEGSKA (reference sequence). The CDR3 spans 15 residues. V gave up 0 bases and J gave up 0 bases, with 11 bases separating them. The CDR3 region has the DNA TGCAGTGCTAGAGATTCGGGGACGGTGAACACTGAAGCTTTCTTT. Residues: CSARDSGTVNTEAFF.

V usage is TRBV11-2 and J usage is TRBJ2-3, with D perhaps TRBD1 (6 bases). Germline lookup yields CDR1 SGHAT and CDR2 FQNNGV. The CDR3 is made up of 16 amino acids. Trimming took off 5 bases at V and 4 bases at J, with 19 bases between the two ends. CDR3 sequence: CASSVLRGGVSDTQYF. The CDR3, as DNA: TGTGCCAGCAGCGTTCTACGAGGGGGTGTTTCAGATACGCAGTATTTT. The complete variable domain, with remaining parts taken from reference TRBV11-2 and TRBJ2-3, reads EAGVAQSPRYKIIEKRQSVAFWCNPISGHATLYWYQQILGQGPKLLIQFQNNGVVDDSQLPKDRFSAERLKGVDSTLKIQPAKLEDSAVYLCASSVLRGGVSDTQYFGPGTRLTVL.

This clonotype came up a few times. CDR3 loop: CAIRGEYQETQYF. In DNA form, the CDR3 reads TGTGCCATCAGAGGGGAGTACCAAGAGACCCAGTACTTC. This chain connects TRBV10-3 to TRBJ2-5; D may correspond to TRBD1 or TRBD2 (5 bases each). This CDR3 spans 13 amino acids. V lost 6 bases and J lost 0, with 8 bases in between. Germline CDR1 reads ENHRY; CDR2 reads SYGVKD.

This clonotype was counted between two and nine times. The CDR3 is CASSQGGGRAVRNEQFF. CDR3 bases: TGTGCCAGCAGCCAGGGTGGCGGGAGGGCCGTTAGGAATGAGCAGTTCTTC. The chain has TRBV12-3 or TRBV12-4 and TRBJ2-5; the match to TRBD2 covers 9 bases. The better agreement between TRBJ2-1 and the DNA end casts doubt on the J call. The CDR3 spans 17 residues.

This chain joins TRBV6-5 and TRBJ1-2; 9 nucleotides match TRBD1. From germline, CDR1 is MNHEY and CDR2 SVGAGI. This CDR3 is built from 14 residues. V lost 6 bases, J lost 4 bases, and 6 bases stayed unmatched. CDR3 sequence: CASRGTGFGYGYTF. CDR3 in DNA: TGTGCCAGCAGGGGGACAGGGTTTGGCTATGGCTACACCTTC.

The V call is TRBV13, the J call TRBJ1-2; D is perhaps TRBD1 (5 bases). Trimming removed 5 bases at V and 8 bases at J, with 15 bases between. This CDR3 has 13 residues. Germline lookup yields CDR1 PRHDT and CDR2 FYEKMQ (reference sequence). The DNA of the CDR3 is TGTGCCAGCAGCAGCACAGGATCAGGAGGCTACACCTTC. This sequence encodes CASSSTGSGGYTF.

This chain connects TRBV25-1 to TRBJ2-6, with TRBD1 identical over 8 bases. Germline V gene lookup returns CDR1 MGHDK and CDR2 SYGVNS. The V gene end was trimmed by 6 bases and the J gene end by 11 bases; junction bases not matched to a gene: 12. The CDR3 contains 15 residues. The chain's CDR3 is CASRGDRGKYHVLTF. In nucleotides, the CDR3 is TGTGCCAGCAGGGGAGACAGGGGTAAATATCACGTCCTGACTTTC.

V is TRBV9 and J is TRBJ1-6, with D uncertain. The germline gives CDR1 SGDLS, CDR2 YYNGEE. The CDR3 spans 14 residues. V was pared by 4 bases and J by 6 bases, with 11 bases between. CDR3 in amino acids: CASSLSSLNSPLHF. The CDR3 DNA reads TGTGCCAGCAGCCTCAGCAGCCTTAATTCACCCCTCCACTTT. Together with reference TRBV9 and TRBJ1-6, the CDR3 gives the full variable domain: DSGVTQTPKHLITATGQRVTLRCSPRSGDLSVYWYQQSLDQGLQFLIQYYNGEERAKGNILERFSAQQFPDLHSELNLSSLELGDSALYFCASSLSSLNSPLHFGNGTRLTVT.

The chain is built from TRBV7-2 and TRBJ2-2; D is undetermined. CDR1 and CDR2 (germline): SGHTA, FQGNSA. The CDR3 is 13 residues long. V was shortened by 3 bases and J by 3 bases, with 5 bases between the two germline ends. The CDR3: CASSFHHTGELFF. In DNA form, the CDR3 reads TGTGCCAGCAGCTTCCACCACACCGGGGAGCTGTTTTTT.

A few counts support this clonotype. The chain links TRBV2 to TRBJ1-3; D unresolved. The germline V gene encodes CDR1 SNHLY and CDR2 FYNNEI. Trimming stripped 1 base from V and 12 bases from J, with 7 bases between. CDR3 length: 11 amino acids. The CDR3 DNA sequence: TGTGCCAGCAGTGAAGTCGGCATCATATATTTT. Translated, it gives CASSEVGIIYF.

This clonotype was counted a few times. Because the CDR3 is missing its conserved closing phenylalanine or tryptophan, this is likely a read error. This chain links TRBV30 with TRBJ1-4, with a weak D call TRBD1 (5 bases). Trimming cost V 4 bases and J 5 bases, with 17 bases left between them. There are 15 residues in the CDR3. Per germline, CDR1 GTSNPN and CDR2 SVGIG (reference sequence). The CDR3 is CAWNRPGLWNEKLFS. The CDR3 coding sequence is TGTGCCTGGAACAGGCCTGGACTGTGGAATGAAAAACTGTTTTCT.

The CDR3 DNA is TGTGCCAGCAGCTTTACAACGAACACCGGGGAGCTGTTTTTT. Residues: CASSFTTNTGELFF. V gene TRBV7-6 combines with J gene TRBJ2-2, with unresolved D. CDR3 length: 14 amino acids. Trimming removed 3 bases at V and 0 bases at J, with 5 bases between. The germline CDR1 and CDR2 sequences are SGHVS and FNYEAQ.

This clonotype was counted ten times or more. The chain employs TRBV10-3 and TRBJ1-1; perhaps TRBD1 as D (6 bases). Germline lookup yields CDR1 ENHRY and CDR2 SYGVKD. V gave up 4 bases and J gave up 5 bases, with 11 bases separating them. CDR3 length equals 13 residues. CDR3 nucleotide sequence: TGTGCCATCAGTGGGGGGCCGGGGACTGAAGCTTTCTTT. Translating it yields CAISGGPGTEAFF.

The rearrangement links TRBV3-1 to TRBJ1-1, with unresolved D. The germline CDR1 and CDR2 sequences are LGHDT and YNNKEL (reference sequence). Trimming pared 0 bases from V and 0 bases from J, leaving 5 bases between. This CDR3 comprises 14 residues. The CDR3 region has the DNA TGTGCCAGCAGCCAAGAAGGTCTGAACACTGAAGCTTTCTTT. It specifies CASSQEGLNTEAFF.

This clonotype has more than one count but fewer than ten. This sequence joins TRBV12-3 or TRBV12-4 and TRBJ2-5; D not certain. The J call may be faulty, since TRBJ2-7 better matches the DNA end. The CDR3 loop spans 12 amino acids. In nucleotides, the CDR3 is TGTGCCAGCAGCTCTACTACTTACGAGCAGTACTTC. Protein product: CASSSTTYEQYF.

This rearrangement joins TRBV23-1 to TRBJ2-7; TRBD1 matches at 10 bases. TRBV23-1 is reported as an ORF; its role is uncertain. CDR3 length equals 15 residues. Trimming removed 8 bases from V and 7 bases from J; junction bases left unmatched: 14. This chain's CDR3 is CASGRPDRGMEEQYF. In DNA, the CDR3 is TGCGCCAGCGGCCGCCCGGACAGGGGGATGGAAGAGCAGTACTTC.

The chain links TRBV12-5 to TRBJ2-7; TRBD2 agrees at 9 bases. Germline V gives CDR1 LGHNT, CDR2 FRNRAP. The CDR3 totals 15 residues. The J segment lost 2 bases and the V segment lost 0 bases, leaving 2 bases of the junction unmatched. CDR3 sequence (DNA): TGTGCTAGTGGTTTGGTCCCTAGCGGGGCCTACGAGCAGTACTTC. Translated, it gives CASGLVPSGAYEQYF.

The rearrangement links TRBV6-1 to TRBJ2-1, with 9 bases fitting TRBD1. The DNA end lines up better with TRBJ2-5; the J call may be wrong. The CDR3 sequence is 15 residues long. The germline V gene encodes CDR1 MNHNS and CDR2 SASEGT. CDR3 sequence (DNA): TGTGCCAGCAGTGAATGGGACAGGGTAGGAGAGACCCAGTACTTC. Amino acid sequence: CASSEWDRVGETQYF.

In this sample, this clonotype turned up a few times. CDR3 bases: TGTGCCAGCAGTGAAGAAAATGATGGCTACACCTTC. Encoded protein: CASSEENDGYTF. The chain carries TRBV2 and TRBJ1-2, with D unresolved. Per the germline V gene, CDR1 is SNHLY and CDR2 is FYNNEI. Trimming took off 1 base at V and 6 bases at J, with 6 bases between the two ends. The CDR3 is 12 amino acids.

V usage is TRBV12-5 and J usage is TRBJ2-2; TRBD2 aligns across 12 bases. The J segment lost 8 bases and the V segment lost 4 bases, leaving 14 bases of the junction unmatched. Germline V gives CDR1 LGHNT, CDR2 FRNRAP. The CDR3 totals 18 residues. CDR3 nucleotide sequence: TGTGCTAGTGGTTCCTTTCTAGCGGGAGGGCCCTTTTTGGGGGAGCTGTTTTTT. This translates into CASGSFLAGGPFLGELFF.

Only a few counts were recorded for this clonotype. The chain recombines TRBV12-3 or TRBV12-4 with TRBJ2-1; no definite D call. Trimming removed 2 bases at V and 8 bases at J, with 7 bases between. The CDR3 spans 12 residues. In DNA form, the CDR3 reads TGTGCCAGCAGTTTACGGACCGATGAGCAGTTCTTC. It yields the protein CASSLRTDEQFF.

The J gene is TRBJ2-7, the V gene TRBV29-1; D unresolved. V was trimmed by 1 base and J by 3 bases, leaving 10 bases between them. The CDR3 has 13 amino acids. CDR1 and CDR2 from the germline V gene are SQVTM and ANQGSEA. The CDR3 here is CSVEGFGYYEQYF. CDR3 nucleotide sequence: TGCAGCGTTGAAGGCTTCGGGTACTACGAGCAGTACTTC.

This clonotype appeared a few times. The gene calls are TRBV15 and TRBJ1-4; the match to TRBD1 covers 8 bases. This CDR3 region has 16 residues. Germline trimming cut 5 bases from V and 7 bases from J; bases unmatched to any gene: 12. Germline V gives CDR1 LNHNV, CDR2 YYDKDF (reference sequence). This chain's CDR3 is CATSGWNTGGAEKLFF. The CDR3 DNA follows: TGTGCCACCAGCGGGTGGAATACAGGGGGGGCTGAAAAACTGTTTTTT.

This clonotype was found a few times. CDR3 loop: CASSLPHGAGVQETQYF. The CDR3 nucleotides are TGCGCCAGCAGCTTGCCCCATGGAGCGGGGGTTCAAGAGACCCAGTACTTC. This sequence joins TRBV5-1 and TRBJ2-5; TRBD2 matches 8 bases. J was trimmed by 2 bases and V by 1 base; bases with no gene match: 10. Germline loops: CDR1 SGHRS, CDR2 YFSETQ. The CDR3 has 17 amino acids.

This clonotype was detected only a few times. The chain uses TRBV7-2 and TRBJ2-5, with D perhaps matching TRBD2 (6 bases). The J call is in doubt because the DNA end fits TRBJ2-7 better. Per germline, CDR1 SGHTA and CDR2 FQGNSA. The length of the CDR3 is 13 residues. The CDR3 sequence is CASSLSGGIEQYF. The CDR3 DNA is TGTGCCAGCAGCTTATCGGGCGGGATCGAGCAGTACTTC.